A single sample gave rise to the 19 T cell receptor beta chains below, sequenced in a study of shared clonotypes between healthy human individuals. Naive CD8 cells were CD45RO-negative, positively selected for CCR7, excluding terminally differentiated effector memory CD45RA+ cells. Sequencing was performed with immunoSEQ multiplex PCR; in TCRdb, only in-frame clones are kept and a portion is missing. The sample holds hundreds of thousands of clones; over 90% are singletons and the top ten take less than 25%. Sequencing input: naive CD8+ T cells sorted from blood. The receptors here all came from a man aged 25 to 40 in good health.

The CDR3 sequence: CASRSGSGANVLTF. The CDR3 region has the DNA TGTGCCAGCAGGTCGGGCTCTGGGGCCAACGTCCTGACTTTC. The V call is TRBV7-2, the J call TRBJ2-6; D gene uncertain. CDR3 length: 14 amino acids. Germline V gives CDR1 SGHTA, CDR2 FQGNSA. V lost 6 bases to trimming and J lost 0 bases, with 6 bases between them.

The table lists this clone with a count of one. The chain carries TRBV27 and TRBJ1-2; 8 nucleotides match TRBD1. The germline CDR1 and CDR2 sequences are MNHEY and SMNVEV (reference sequence). V lost 2 bases to trimming and J lost 2 bases; unmatched junction nucleotides: 13. The CDR3 has 18 residues. The CDR3 loop is CASSLRDRGIGGNYGYTF. The CDR3 DNA sequence: TGTGCCAGCAGTTTAAGAGACAGGGGTATAGGTGGAAACTATGGCTACACCTTC.

In its sample, this clone was seen once. V is TRBV28 and J is TRBJ2-7; 9 nucleotides agree with TRBD1. The CDR3 has 17 amino acids. Germline V gene data show CDR1 as MDHEN and CDR2 as SYDVKM. V was pared by 6 bases and J by 4 bases, with 16 bases of the junction left unmatched. The CDR3 region is CASSPTPLQGALYEQYF. CDR3 DNA: TGTGCCAGCAGCCCTACCCCCCTACAGGGGGCGCTTTACGAGCAGTACTTC. The full variable domain, completed using reference TRBV28 and TRBJ2-7, is DVKVTQSSRYLVKRTGEKVFLECVQDMDHENMFWYRQDPGLGLRLIYFSYDVKMKEKGDIPEGYSVSREKKERFSLILESASTNQTSMYLCASSPTPLQGALYEQYFGPGTRLTVT.

The chain uses TRBV19 and TRBJ1-3; no clear D gene. V gave up 1 base and J gave up 3 bases, with 7 bases separating them. The CDR3 sequence is 14 residues long. The germline CDR1 and CDR2 sequences are LNHDA and SQIVND (reference sequence). CDR3 nucleotides: TGTGCCAGTAGTATAGCACCCGGTGGAAACACCATATATTTT. This translates into CASSIAPGGNTIYF.

V usage is TRBV19 and J usage is TRBJ2-1, with 9 bases fitting TRBD1. Per germline, CDR1 LNHDA and CDR2 SQIVND (reference sequence). With V trimmed by 6 bases and J by 4 bases, 1 base remained unmatched. The CDR3 runs 13 residues. As DNA, the CDR3 is TGTGCCAGTAGGACAGGGGGGTACAATGAGCAGTTCTTC. Its protein product is CASRTGGYNEQFF.

The V call is TRBV5-1, the J call TRBJ2-7; D perhaps matches TRBD1 (5 bases). The CDR3 is made up of 13 amino acids. V was shortened by 0 bases and J by 2 bases, with 6 bases between the two germline ends. Germline V gene lookup returns CDR1 SGHRS and CDR2 YFSETQ. CDR3 sequence (DNA): TGCGCCAGCAGCTTGGAGACAGCCTACGAGCAGTACTTC. Its translation: CASSLETAYEQYF.

J is TRBJ2-3 and V is TRBV27; 9 nucleotides align to TRBD2. CDR1 is MNHEY and CDR2 is SMNVEV in the germline V gene (reference sequence). The CDR3 is made up of 16 amino acids. With 3 bases clipped from V and 2 bases from J, the junction kept 6 bases outside the gene matches. Written as DNA, the CDR3 is TGTGCCAGCAGTTTCTTAGCGGGAGACCCCACAGATACGCAGTATTTT. Translation: CASSFLAGDPTDTQYF.

This chain joins TRBV28 and TRBJ2-3, with D maybe TRBD2 (5 bases). The CDR3 is 16 amino acids. Trimming took 6 bases from V and 0 from J, leaving 16 bases between them. Germline CDR1 reads MDHEN; CDR2 reads SYDVKM. The CDR3: CASSPLGSESTDTQYF. CDR3 in DNA: TGTGCCAGCAGCCCCCTAGGTAGCGAGAGCACAGATACGCAGTATTTT.

The V and J genes are TRBV27 and TRBJ1-3; D gene unclear. The CDR3 covers 15 residues. Per the germline V gene, CDR1 is MNHEY and CDR2 is SMNVEV (reference sequence). Deletions cut 3 bases from V and 0 bases from J, with 9 bases between. The CDR3 nucleotides are TGTGCCAGCAGTTTCCGACGGAACTCTGGAAACACCATATATTTT. Its translation: CASSFRRNSGNTIYF.

The chain uses TRBV6-5 and TRBJ2-7; the D gene could be TRBD1 or TRBD2 (5 bases each). The V gene's germline CDR1 is MNHEY and CDR2 SVGAGI. V lost 7 bases and J 0 bases, leaving 13 bases between the germline ends. This CDR3 has 14 amino acids. CDR3 in DNA: TGTGCCAGCACGGGGACCGAAAGCTCCTACGAGCAGTACTTC. The encoded protein is CASTGTESSYEQYF.

The J gene is TRBJ2-5, the V gene TRBV5-4, with 11 bases matching TRBD1. J lost 3 bases, V lost 2 bases, and 6 bases had no gene match. This CDR3 region has 16 residues. The germline CDR1 and CDR2 sequences are SGHNT and YYREEE (reference sequence). Written as DNA, the CDR3 is TGTGCCAGCAGCTTAAGGACAGGGGGCGCGGAAGAGACCCAGTACTTC. Its translation: CASSLRTGGAEETQYF.

The V gene is TRBV2, the J gene TRBJ2-3; no clear D gene. CDR3 length: 12 residues. Trimming took off 4 bases at V and 0 bases at J, with 2 bases between the two ends. CDR1 is SNHLY and CDR2 is FYNNEI in the germline V gene. This chain's CDR3 is CASSASTDTQYF. CDR3 nucleotides: TGTGCCAGCAGTGCGAGCACAGATACGCAGTATTTT.

This chain links TRBV10-2 with TRBJ1-1; the D is unclear. Germline-derived CDR1 and CDR2 are WSHSY and SAAADI. This CDR3 region has 14 residues. Trimming shortened V by 0 bases and J by 0 bases, and 5 bases separated the two germline ends. In nucleotides, the CDR3 is TGCGCCAGCAGTGAGTCCAAATTGAACACTGAAGCTTTCTTT. The encoded protein is CASSESKLNTEAFF.

This chain connects TRBV7-9 to TRBJ2-5, with D maybe TRBD2 (6 bases). The CDR3 loop spans 13 amino acids. Per germline, CDR1 SEHNR and CDR2 FQNEAQ (reference sequence). V was trimmed by 4 bases and J by 2 bases, leaving 8 bases between them. The CDR3: CASSWDLQETQYF. DNA for the CDR3: TGTGCCAGCAGCTGGGACTTACAAGAGACCCAGTACTTC.

V gene TRBV19 combines with J gene TRBJ2-3; D is possibly TRBD1 (7 bases). The CDR3 is made up of 15 amino acids. Germline V gene data show CDR1 as LNHDA and CDR2 as SQIVND (reference sequence). V was cut by 5 bases and J by 3 bases, with 15 bases left in between. In nucleotides, the CDR3 is TGTGCCAGTAGTTCAGCGGCAGGGGGGACAGATACGCAGTATTTT. It translates to CASSSAAGGTDTQYF.

The chain carries TRBV29-1 and TRBJ1-4, with D possibly TRBD1 on 5 matching bases. V was trimmed by 3 bases and J by 8 bases, leaving 16 bases between them. This CDR3 region has 14 residues. The germline V gene has CDR1 SQVTM and CDR2 ANQGSEA. CDR3 loop: CSVDTGGIGEKLFF. Here the CDR3 DNA reads TGCAGCGTTGATACAGGCGGAATCGGGGAAAAACTGTTTTTT.

The genes are TRBV9 and TRBJ2-2; the D gene is possibly TRBD2 (6 bases). Between the trimmed V and J ends, which lost 4 bases and 2 bases, there was a span of 9 bases. The CDR3 is 14 residues long. Per the germline V gene, CDR1 is SGDLS and CDR2 is YYNGEE. The CDR3: CASSRDFNTGELFF. CDR3 DNA sequence: TGTGCCAGCAGCCGGGACTTTAACACCGGGGAGCTGTTTTTT.

The chain carries TRBV7-2 and TRBJ2-1; either TRBD1 or TRBD2 may fit D (5 bases each). Deletions cut 4 bases from V and 13 bases from J, with 11 bases between. CDR1 is SGHTA and CDR2 is FQGNSA in the germline V gene. This CDR3 is 11 amino acids long. CDR3 in amino acids: CASSYRDHQFF. The CDR3 DNA reads TGTGCCAGCAGCTACCGGGACCATCAGTTCTTC.

CDR3 protein: CASSKQGTEQFF. DNA of the CDR3: TGCGCCAGCAGCAAACAGGGGACTGAGCAGTTCTTC. The chain joins TRBV10-2 to TRBJ2-1; 7 bases fit TRBD1. The trim removed 6 bases at V and 9 bases at J, leaving 5 bases unmatched. Germline CDR1 and CDR2: WSHSY and SAAADI. There are 12 residues in the CDR3.